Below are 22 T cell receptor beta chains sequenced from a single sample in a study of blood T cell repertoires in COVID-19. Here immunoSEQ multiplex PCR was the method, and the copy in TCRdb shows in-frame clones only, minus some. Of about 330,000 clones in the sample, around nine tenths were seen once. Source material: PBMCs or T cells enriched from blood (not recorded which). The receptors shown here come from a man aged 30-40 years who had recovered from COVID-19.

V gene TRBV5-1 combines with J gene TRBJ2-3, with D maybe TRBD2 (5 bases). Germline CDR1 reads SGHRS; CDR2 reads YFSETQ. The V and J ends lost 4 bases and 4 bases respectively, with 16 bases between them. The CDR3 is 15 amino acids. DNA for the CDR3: TGCGCCAGCAGCCTTGGTGGGCTAGCCTCAGATACGCAGTATTTT. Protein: CASSLGGLASDTQYF.

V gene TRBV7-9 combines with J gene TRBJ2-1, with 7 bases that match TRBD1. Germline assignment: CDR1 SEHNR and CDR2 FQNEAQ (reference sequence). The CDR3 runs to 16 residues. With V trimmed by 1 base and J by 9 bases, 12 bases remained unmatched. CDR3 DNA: TGTGCCAGCAGCTTAGGGAAGGGGGCACCAACTTTTGAGCAGTTCTTC. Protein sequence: CASSLGKGAPTFEQFF.

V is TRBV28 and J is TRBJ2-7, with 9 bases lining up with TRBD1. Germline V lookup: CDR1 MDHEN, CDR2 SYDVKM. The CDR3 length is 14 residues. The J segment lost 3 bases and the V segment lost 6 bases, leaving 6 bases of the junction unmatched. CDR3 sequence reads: CASRTGGAFYEQYF. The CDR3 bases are TGTGCCAGCAGAACAGGGGGCGCATTCTACGAGCAGTACTTC. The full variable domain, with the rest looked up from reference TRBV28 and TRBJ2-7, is DVKVTQSSRYLVKRTGEKVFLECVQDMDHENMFWYRQDPGLGLRLIYFSYDVKMKEKGDIPEGYSVSREKKERFSLILESASTNQTSMYLCASRTGGAFYEQYFGPGTRLTVT.

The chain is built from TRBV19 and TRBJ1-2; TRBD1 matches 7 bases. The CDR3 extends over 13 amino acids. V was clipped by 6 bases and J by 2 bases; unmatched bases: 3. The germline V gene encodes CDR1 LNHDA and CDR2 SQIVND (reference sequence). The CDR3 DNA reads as TGTGCCAGTAGAAGGGGGCAGAACTATGGCTACACCTTC. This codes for CASRRGQNYGYTF.

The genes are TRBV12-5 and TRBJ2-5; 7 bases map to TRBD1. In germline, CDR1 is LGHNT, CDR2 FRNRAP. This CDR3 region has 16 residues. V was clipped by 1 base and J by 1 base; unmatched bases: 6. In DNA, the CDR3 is TGTGCTAGTGGTTTGGCAAGGGCAGGGGGCCAAGAGACCCAGTACTTC. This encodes CASGLARAGGQETQYF.

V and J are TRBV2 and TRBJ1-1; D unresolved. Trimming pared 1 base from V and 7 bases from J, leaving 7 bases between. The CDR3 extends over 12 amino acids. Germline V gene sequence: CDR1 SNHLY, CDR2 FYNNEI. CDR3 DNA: TGTGCCAGCAGTGAAGTGAGAGTTGAAGCTTTCTTT. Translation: CASSEVRVEAFF. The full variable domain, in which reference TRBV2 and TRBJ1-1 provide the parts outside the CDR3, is EPEVTQTPSHQVTQMGQEVILRCVPISNHLYFYWYRQILGQKVEFLVSFYNNEISEKSEIFDDQFSVERPDGSNFTLKIRSTKLEDSAMYFCASSEVRVEAFFGQGTRLTVV.

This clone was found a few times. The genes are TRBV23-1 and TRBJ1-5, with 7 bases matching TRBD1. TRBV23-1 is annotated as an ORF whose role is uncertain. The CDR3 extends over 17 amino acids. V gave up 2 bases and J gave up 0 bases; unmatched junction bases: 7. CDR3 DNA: TGCGCCAGCAGTCAAGCTGACAGGGTGTTTAGCAATCAGCCCCAGCATTTT. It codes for CASSQADRVFSNQPQHF.

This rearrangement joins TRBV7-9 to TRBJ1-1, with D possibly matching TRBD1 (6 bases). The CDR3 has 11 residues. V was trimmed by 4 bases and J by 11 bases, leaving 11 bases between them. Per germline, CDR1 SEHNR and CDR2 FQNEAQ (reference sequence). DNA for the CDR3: TGTGCCAGCAGCTCCCAGGGGTGGGCTTTCTTT. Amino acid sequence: CASSSQGWAFF. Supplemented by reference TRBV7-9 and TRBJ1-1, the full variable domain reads DTGVSQNPRHKITKRGQNVTFRCDPISEHNRLYWYRQTLGQGPEFLTYFQNEAQLEKSRLLSDRFSAERPKGSFSTLEIQRTEQGDSAMYLCASSSQGWAFFGQGTRLTVV.

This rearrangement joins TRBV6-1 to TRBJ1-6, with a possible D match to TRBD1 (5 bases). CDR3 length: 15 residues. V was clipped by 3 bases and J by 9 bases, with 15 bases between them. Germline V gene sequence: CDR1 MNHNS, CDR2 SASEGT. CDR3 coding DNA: TGTGCCAGCAGTGACCCCAGGGTAGTGGGTTCACCCCTCCACTTT. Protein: CASSDPRVVGSPLHF.

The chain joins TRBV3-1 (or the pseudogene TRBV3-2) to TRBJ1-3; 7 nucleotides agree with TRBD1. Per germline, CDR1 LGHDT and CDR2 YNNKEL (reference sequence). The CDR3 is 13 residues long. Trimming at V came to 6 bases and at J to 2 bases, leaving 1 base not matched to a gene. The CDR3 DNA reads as TGTGCCAGCAGTACAGGGGCTGGAAACACCATATATTTT. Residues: CASSTGAGNTIYF.

CDR3 amino acids: CASSPEDRGSPLHF. As DNA, the CDR3 is TGTGCCAGCAGCCCCGAGGACAGGGGCTCACCCCTCCACTTT. The chain employs TRBV11-2 and TRBJ1-6, with 9 bases aligning to TRBD1. V lost 5 bases, J lost 10 bases, and 6 bases stayed unmatched. CDR3 length: 14 residues. Germline lookup yields CDR1 SGHAT and CDR2 FQNNGV.

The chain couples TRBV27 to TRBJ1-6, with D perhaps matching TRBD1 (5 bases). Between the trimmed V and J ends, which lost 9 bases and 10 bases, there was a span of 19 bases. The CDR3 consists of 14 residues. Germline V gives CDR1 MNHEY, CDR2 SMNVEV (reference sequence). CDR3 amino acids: CASPQARGKSPLHF. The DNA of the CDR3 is TGTGCCAGTCCGCAAGCGCGGGGCAAATCACCCCTCCACTTT.

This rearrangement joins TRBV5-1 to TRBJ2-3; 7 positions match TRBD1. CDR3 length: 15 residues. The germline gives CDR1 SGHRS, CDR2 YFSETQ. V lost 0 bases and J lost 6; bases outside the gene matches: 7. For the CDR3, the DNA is TGCGCCAGCAGCTTGGACGGAAGACAGGGCGATACGCAGTATTTT. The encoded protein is CASSLDGRQGDTQYF.

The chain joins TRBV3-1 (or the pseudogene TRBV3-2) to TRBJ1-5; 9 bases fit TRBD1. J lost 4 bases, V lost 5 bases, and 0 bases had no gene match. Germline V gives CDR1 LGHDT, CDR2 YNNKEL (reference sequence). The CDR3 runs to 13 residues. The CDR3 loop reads CASSGQGNQPQHF. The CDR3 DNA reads TGTGCCAGCAGCGGACAGGGGAATCAGCCCCAGCATTTT.

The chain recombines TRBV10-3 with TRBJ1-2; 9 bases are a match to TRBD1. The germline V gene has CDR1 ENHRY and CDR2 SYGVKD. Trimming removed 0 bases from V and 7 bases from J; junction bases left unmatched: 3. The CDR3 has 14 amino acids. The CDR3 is CAISESTGGGGYTF. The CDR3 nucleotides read TGTGCCATCAGTGAGTCGACAGGGGGAGGTGGCTACACCTTC.

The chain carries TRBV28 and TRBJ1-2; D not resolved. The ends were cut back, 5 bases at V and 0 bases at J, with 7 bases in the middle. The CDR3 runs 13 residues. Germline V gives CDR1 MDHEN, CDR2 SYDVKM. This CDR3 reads CASSPLANYGYTF. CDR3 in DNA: TGTGCCAGCAGTCCCCTAGCTAACTATGGCTACACCTTC.

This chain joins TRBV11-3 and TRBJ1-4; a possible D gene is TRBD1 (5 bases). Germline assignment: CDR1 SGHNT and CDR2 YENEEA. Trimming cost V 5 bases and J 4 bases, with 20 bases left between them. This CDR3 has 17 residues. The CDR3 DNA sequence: TGTGCCAGCAGCCAAGGAGCCGGGGACTGCCGTAATGAAAAACTGTTTTTT. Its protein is CASSQGAGDCRNEKLFF. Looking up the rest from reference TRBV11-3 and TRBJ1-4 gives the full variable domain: EAGVVQSPRYKIIEKKQPVAFWCNPISGHNTLYWYLQNLGQGPELLIRYENEEAVDDSQLPKDRFSAERLKGVDSTLKIQPAELGDSAVYLCASSQGAGDCRNEKLFFGSGTQLSVL.

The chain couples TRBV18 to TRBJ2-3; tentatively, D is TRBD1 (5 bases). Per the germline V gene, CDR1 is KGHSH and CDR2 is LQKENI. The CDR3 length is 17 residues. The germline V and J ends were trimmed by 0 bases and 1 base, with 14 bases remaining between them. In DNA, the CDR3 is TGTGCCAGCTCACCACCGGGGCCTGCCTGGGGCACAGATACGCAGTATTTT. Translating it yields CASSPPGPAWGTDTQYF.

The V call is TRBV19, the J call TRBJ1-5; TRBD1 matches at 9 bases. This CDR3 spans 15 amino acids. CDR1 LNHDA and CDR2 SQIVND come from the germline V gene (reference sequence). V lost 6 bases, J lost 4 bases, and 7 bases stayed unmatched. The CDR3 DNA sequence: TGTGCCAGTAGGCAACAGGGGGCGCGGAATCAGCCCCAGCATTTT. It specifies CASRQQGARNQPQHF.

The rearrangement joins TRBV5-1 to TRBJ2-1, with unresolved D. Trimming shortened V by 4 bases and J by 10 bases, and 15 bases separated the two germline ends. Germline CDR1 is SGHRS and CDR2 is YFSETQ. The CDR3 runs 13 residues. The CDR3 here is CASSPERLAEQFF. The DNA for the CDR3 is TGCGCCAGCAGCCCTGAGAGGTTGGCGGAGCAGTTCTTC.

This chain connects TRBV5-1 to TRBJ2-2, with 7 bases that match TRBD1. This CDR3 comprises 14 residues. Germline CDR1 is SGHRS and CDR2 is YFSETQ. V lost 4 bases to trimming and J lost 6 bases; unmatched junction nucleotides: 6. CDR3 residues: CASSRGGVSGELFF. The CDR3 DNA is TGCGCCAGCAGCCGAGGGGGCGTCTCCGGGGAGCTGTTTTTT.

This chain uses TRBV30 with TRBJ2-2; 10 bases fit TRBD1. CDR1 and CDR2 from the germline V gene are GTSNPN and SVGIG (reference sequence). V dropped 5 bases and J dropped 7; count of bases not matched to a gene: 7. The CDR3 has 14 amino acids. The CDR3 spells CAWDRGPAGGELFF. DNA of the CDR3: TGTGCCTGGGACAGGGGGCCTGCTGGCGGGGAGCTGTTTTTT.